The 15 T cell receptor beta chains below all came from one sample that was sequenced in a study of cytomegalovirus exposure and HLA in healthy donors. Repertoires were generated with immunoSEQ multiplex PCR, while TCRdb's copy carries only in-frame clones and drops some. The sample contains fewer than 200,000 clones, less than 85% of which appear only once. The sequenced sample consisted of PBMCs. The source is a man aged 18 to 29 in good health and CMV-seropositive.

The CDR3 nucleotides are TGTGCCAGCAGTCCCTCCGGGGGCTCCTACGAGCAGTACTTC. Translating gives CASSPSGGSYEQYF. J is TRBJ2-7 and V is TRBV6-5, with D possibly being TRBD2 (6 bases). The V gene lost 5 bases and the J gene lost 0 bases, with 11 bases spanning the gap. The CDR3 loop spans 14 amino acids. CDR1 is MNHEY and CDR2 is SVGAGI in the germline V gene.

The V and J genes are TRBV5-4 and TRBJ2-3; no reliable D call. Germline V gene sequence: CDR1 SGHNT, CDR2 YYREEE (reference sequence). This CDR3 comprises 13 residues. Trimming shortened V by 3 bases and J by 4 bases, and 9 bases separated the two germline ends. CDR3 nucleotides: TGTGCCAGCAGCTGGAGAGACGCAGATACGCAGTATTTT. It encodes CASSWRDADTQYF. The whole variable domain, remainder taken from reference TRBV5-4 and TRBJ2-3, is ETGVTQSPTHLIKTRGQQVTLRCSSQSGHNTVSWYQQALGQGPQFIFQYYREEENGRGNFPPRFSGLQFPNYSSELNVNALELDDSALYLCASSWRDADTQYFGPGTRLTVL.

V and J are TRBV7-2 and TRBJ1-2; D unresolved. CDR3 size: 14 residues. V was pared by 3 bases and J by 6 bases, with 14 bases between. The V gene's germline CDR1 is SGHTA and CDR2 FQGNSA. The CDR3: CASSFVGRPHGYTF. For the CDR3, the DNA is TGTGCCAGCAGCTTTGTGGGCAGGCCTCATGGCTACACCTTC.

The chain combines TRBV27 with TRBJ1-3; tentatively, D is TRBD1 (6 bases). V was trimmed by 6 bases and J by 2 bases, leaving 11 bases between them. Germline values: CDR1 MNHEY, CDR2 SMNVEV (reference sequence). CDR3 length: 14 amino acids. CDR3 in DNA: TGTGCCAGCAGCCCAGGGGTCCCTGGAAACACCATATATTTT. This gives the protein CASSPGVPGNTIYF.

The chain employs TRBV6-1 and TRBJ2-7; possibly TRBD2 for D (6 bases). The CDR3 covers 14 residues. Trimming pared 2 bases from V and 1 base from J, leaving 9 bases between. The germline V gene has CDR1 MNHNS and CDR2 SASEGT. CDR3 loop: CASSEWGESYEQYF. The DNA for the CDR3 is TGTGCCAGCAGTGAATGGGGGGAGTCCTACGAGCAGTACTTC.

The chain joins TRBV6-1 to TRBJ2-2, with 10 nucleotides matching TRBD1. The V segment lost 4 bases and the J segment 6 bases; nucleotides outside the gene matches: 8. The CDR3 has 16 amino acids. CDR1 and CDR2 (germline): MNHNS, SASEGT. This chain's CDR3 is CASSGFSTGGPGELFF. The CDR3 DNA reads TGTGCCAGCAGTGGCTTTTCGACAGGGGGCCCCGGGGAGCTGTTTTTT.

The chain is built from TRBV11-2 and TRBJ2-3, with 7 bases matching TRBD2. Germline trimming cut 5 bases from V and 2 bases from J; bases unmatched to any gene: 10. CDR3 size: 16 residues. Germline assignment: CDR1 SGHAT and CDR2 FQNNGV. The CDR3 spells CASSPLAEPITDTQYF. The DNA of the CDR3 is TGTGCCAGCAGCCCGCTAGCGGAGCCGATCACAGATACGCAGTATTTT.

The chain joins TRBV28 to TRBJ2-5; tentatively, D is TRBD2 (7 bases). CDR3 length: 16 residues. Germline loops: CDR1 MDHEN, CDR2 SYDVKM. Trimming pared 4 bases from V and 7 bases from J, leaving 22 bases between. As DNA, the CDR3 is TGTGCCAGCAGTTCTCCTCGGGGGAGGGGGGGCAGGACCCAGTACTTC. Amino acid sequence: CASSSPRGRGGRTQYF.

This rearrangement joins TRBV6-1 to TRBJ2-3, with 8 bases fitting TRBD2. CDR3 length: 15 amino acids. The V gene end was trimmed by 4 bases and the J gene end by 1 base; junction bases not matched to a gene: 4. Germline V gene lookup returns CDR1 MNHNS and CDR2 SASEGT. The CDR3 nucleotides read TGTGCCAGCAGTGGCCAGCGGGGGCGCACAGATACGCAGTATTTT. This sequence encodes CASSGQRGRTDTQYF.

This chain uses TRBV6-5 with TRBJ2-5, with TRBD1 identical over 7 bases. V shed 0 bases, J shed 1 base, and the junction held 5 bases outside the gene matches. The CDR3 has 16 residues. Per germline, CDR1 MNHEY and CDR2 SVGAGI. The CDR3 region is CASSYSGTVLQETQYF. The CDR3 coding sequence is TGTGCCAGCAGTTACTCCGGGACAGTCCTCCAAGAGACCCAGTACTTC.

The chain carries TRBV30 and TRBJ2-1, with TRBD2 matching 12 bases. The CDR3 covers 14 residues. V lost 2 bases to trimming and J lost 9 bases; unmatched junction nucleotides: 5. Germline-derived CDR1 and CDR2 are GTSNPN and SVGIG (reference sequence). The CDR3 bases are TGTGCCTGGAGTCTGACTAGCGGGGGTGCTGAGCAGTTCTTC. Protein sequence: CAWSLTSGGAEQFF.

This clone turned up a few times. V gene TRBV29-1 combines with J gene TRBJ1-1; possible D gene TRBD1, 5 bases. The CDR3 is made up of 11 amino acids. The V end lost 3 bases, the J end lost 5 bases, and 7 bases lay between the germline ends. Germline V gene data show CDR1 as SQVTM and CDR2 as ANQGSEA. The CDR3 region is CSVEYRTEAFF. CDR3 sequence (DNA): TGCAGCGTTGAGTACAGGACTGAAGCTTTCTTT. The variable domain in full, completed from reference TRBV29-1 and TRBJ1-1, reads SAVISQKPSRDICQRGTSLTIQCQVDSQVTMMFWYRQQPGQSLTLIATANQGSEATYESGFVIDKFPISRPNLTFSTLTVSNMSPEDSSIYLCSVEYRTEAFFGQGTRLTVV.

The V and J genes are TRBV30 and TRBJ2-7, with a weak D call TRBD2 (5 bases). Germline CDR1 and CDR2: GTSNPN and SVGIG (reference sequence). This CDR3 spans 12 amino acids. Deletions cut 0 bases from V and 3 bases from J, with 6 bases between. CDR3 sequence reads: CAWSVGLYEQYF. The CDR3 DNA reads as TGTGCCTGGAGTGTCGGACTCTACGAGCAGTACTTC.

This clone was seen once. The V and J genes are TRBV13 and TRBJ1-2, with 7 nucleotides matching TRBD1. With V trimmed by 5 bases and J by 4 bases, 16 bases remained unmatched. Looked up from germline, CDR1 is PRHDT and CDR2 is FYEKMQ (reference sequence). The CDR3 is 17 residues long. The CDR3 nucleotides read TGTGCCAGCAGCCCAGGGGGGCTAACCCTGGGTAGCTATGGCTACACCTTC. Protein: CASSPGGLTLGSYGYTF. Full variable domain (outside the CDR3, taken from reference TRBV13 and TRBJ1-2): AAGVIQSPRHLIKEKRETATLKCYPIPRHDTVYWYQQGPGQDPQFLISFYEKMQSDKGSIPDRFSAQQFSDYHSELNMSSLELGDSALYFCASSPGGLTLGSYGYTFGSGTRLTVV.

The V gene is TRBV6-5, the J gene TRBJ2-3, with TRBD1 as a possible D gene (5 bases). V dropped 6 bases and J dropped 5 bases, with 15 bases sitting between them. The CDR3 is 14 amino acids. Germline CDR1 reads MNHEY; CDR2 reads SVGAGI. CDR3 residues: CASSPRQLQDTQYF. CDR3 coding DNA: TGTGCCAGCAGCCCTAGACAGTTACAAGATACGCAGTATTTT.